The 6 T cell receptor beta chains in this list originate from one sample, sequenced in a study of blood T cell repertoires in COVID-19. Generated by immunoSEQ multiplex PCR, the TCRdb table keeps only in-frame clones and is missing some. The sample contains under 200,000 clones, 82% of which appear only once. The source material was PBMCs or T cells enriched from blood (not recorded which). The receptors here all came from a man between 45 and 60 years old who had recovered from COVID-19.

The V call is TRBV29-1, the J call TRBJ2-2; perhaps TRBD2 as D (6 bases). Trimming cost V 3 bases and J 4 bases, with 18 bases left between them. Germline CDR1 and CDR2: SQVTM and ANQGSEA. CDR3 length: 16 residues. CDR3 in amino acids: CSVELTMGAGTGELFF. Written as DNA, the CDR3 is TGCAGCGTTGAGCTAACTATGGGAGCGGGCACCGGGGAGCTGTTTTTT.

The chain is built from TRBV3-1 (or the pseudogene TRBV3-2) and TRBJ2-7; no clear D. The CDR3 extends over 13 amino acids. Per germline, CDR1 LGHDT and CDR2 YNNKEL (reference sequence). Trimming took 1 base from V and 9 from J, leaving 13 bases between them. CDR3 sequence reads: CASSQAMVQLQYF. CDR3 nucleotide sequence: TGTGCCAGCAGCCAAGCGATGGTGCAGTTGCAGTACTTC.

The rearrangement joins TRBV5-1 to TRBJ2-4, with D possibly being TRBD2 (6 bases). CDR3 length equals 16 residues. Trimming took 0 bases from V and 1 from J, leaving 11 bases between them. Germline-derived CDR1 and CDR2 are SGHRS and YFSETQ. As DNA, the CDR3 is TGCGCCAGCAGCTTGGGCGGGGATGTGGCCAAAAACATTCAGTACTTC. Translation gives CASSLGGDVAKNIQYF.

J is TRBJ2-7 and V is TRBV29-1, with D uncertain. Germline V gene lookup returns CDR1 SQVTM and CDR2 ANQGSEA. The CDR3 covers 12 residues. V was cut by 1 base and J by 3 bases, with 7 bases left in between. This CDR3 reads CSVEAINYEQYF. In nucleotides, the CDR3 is TGCAGCGTTGAAGCTATAAACTACGAGCAGTACTTC.

The chain employs TRBV3-1 (or the pseudogene TRBV3-2) and TRBJ1-1; unclear D gene. This CDR3 contains 15 residues. Germline CDR1 LGHDT, CDR2 YNNKEL (reference sequence). The V and J ends lost 3 bases and 1 base respectively, with 12 bases between them. The CDR3 loop is CASSQVLRRNTEAFF. CDR3 nucleotides: TGTGCCAGCAGCCAGGTGCTCCGGAGGAACACTGAAGCTTTCTTT.

The chain recombines TRBV5-4 with TRBJ2-5; D is perhaps TRBD1 (6 bases). The CDR3 runs 15 residues. The germline V gene has CDR1 SGHNT and CDR2 YYREEE (reference sequence). The V and J ends lost 0 bases and 1 base respectively, with 10 bases between them. The CDR3 region has the DNA TGTGCCAGCAGCTTGGGGACAGTATCCCAAGAGACCCAGTACTTC. It encodes CASSLGTVSQETQYF.